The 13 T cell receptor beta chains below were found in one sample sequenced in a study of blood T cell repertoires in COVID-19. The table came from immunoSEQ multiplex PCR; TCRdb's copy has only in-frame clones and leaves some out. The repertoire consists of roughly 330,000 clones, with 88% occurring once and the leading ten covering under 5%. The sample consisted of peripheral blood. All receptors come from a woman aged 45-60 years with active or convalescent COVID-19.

The CDR3 spells CASSNGGDNSPLHF. CDR3 DNA sequence: TGTGCCAGCAGTAATGGGGGGGATAATTCACCCCTCCACTTT. V usage is TRBV27 and J usage is TRBJ1-6, with TRBD1 as a possible D gene (5 bases). Germline CDR1 and CDR2: MNHEY and SMNVEV (reference sequence). The length of the CDR3 is 14 residues. Between the trimmed V and J ends, which lost 5 bases and 5 bases, there was a span of 10 bases.

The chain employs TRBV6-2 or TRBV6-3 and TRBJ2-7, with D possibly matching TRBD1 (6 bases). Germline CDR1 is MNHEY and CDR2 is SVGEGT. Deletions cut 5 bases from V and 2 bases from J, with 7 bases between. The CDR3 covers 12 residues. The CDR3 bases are TGTGCCAGCAGTAACAGGGCCTACGAGCAGTACTTC. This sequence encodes CASSNRAYEQYF.

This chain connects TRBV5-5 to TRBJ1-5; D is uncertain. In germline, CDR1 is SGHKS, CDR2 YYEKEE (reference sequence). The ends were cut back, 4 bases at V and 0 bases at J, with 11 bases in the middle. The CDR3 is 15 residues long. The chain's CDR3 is CASSVSLLSNQPQHF. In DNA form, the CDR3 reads TGTGCCAGCAGCGTCTCCTTACTTAGCAATCAGCCCCAGCATTTT.

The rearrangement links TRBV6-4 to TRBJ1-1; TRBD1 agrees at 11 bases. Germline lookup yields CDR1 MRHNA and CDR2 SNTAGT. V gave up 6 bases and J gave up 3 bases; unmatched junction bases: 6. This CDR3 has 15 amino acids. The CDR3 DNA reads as TGTGCCAGCAGAAAGGACAGGGGGCTGGACACTGAAGCTTTCTTT. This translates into CASRKDRGLDTEAFF.

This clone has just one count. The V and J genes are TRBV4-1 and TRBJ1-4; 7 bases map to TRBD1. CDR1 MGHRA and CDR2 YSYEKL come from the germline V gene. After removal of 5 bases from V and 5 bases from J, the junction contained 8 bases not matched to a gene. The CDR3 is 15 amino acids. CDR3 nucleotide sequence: TGCGCCAGCAGCAGCAGAGAGGGGGCGAATGAAAAACTGTTTTTT. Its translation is CASSSREGANEKLFF.

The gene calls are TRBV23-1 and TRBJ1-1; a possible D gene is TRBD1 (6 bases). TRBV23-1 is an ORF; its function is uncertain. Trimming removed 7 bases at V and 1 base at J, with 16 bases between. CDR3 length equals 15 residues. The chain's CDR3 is CASTSQGGKNTEAFF. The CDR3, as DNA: TGCGCCAGCACCTCACAGGGTGGGAAGAACACTGAAGCTTTCTTT.

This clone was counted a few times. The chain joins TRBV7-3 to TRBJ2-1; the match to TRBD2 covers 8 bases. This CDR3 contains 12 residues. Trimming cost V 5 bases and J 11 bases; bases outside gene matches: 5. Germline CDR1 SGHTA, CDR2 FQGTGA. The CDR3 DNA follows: TGTGCCAGCAGCCTCGAGCGGGAGCAGCAGTTCTTC. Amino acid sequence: CASSLEREQQFF.

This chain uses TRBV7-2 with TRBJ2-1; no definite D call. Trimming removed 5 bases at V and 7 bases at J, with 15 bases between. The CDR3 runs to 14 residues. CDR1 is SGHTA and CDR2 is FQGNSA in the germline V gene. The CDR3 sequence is CASSPFRGWNEQFF. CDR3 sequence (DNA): TGTGCCAGCAGCCCATTCCGAGGATGGAATGAGCAGTTCTTC.

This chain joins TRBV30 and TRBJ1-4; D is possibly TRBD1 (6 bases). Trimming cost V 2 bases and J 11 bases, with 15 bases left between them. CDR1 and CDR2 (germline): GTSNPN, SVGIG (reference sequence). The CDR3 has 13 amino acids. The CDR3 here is CAWSPGVAEKLFF. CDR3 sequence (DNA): TGTGCCTGGAGTCCAGGGGTGGCTGAGAAACTGTTTTTT.

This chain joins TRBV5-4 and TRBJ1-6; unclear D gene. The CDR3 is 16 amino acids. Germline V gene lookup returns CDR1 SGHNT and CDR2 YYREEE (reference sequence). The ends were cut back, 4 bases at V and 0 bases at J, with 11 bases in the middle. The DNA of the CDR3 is TGTGCCAGCAGCAGCCGAGAGAGCTCCTATAATTCACCCCTCCACTTT. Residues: CASSSRESSYNSPLHF. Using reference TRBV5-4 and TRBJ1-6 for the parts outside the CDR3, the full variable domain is ETGVTQSPTHLIKTRGQQVTLRCSSQSGHNTVSWYQQALGQGPQFIFQYYREEENGRGNFPPRFSGLQFPNYSSELNVNALELDDSALYLCASSSRESSYNSPLHFGNGTRLTVT.

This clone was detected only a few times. CDR3 sequence: CASSAPGGQFF. Here the CDR3 DNA reads TGTGCCAGCAGTGCCCCCGGAGGGCAGTTCTTC. The chain couples TRBV12-3 or TRBV12-4 to TRBJ2-1; TRBD2 might be the D (5 bases). Trimming removed 5 bases from V and 12 bases from J, with 11 bases in between. This CDR3 contains 11 residues.

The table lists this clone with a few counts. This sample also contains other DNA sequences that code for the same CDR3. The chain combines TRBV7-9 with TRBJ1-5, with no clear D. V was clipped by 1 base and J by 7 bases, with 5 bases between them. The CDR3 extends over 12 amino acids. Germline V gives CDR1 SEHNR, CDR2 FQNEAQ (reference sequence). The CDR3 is CASSLGGQPQHF. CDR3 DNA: TGTGCCAGCAGCTTAGGAGGGCAGCCCCAGCATTTT.

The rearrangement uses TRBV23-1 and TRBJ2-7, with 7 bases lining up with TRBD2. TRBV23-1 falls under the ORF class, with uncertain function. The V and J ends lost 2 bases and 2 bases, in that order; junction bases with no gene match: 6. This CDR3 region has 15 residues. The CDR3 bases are TGCGCCAGCAGTCAAGGGGGGGACGGAACCTACGAGCAGTACTTC. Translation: CASSQGGDGTYEQYF.